This paragraph reports one T cell receptor (beta chain). Only a few counts were recorded for this clone. Its recognized antigen is unknown. Base qualities are not at hand, and no much larger clone is one base apart. The library came from the immunoSEQ multiplex PCR assay. Not all clones reach the TCRdb copy of this immuneACCESS table, which keeps in-frame sequences only. Checked studies attribute under half of the gap to unresolved V genes and leave the rest unexplained. For this sample there are over a hundred clones; nearly 70% appear just once. In total, the top ten clones hold 36% of the sample. The data are from a study of tumor T cells in aggressive B-cell lymphoma (TCRdb year 2017). The germline V gene supplies CDR1 KGHSH and CDR2 LQKENI. The CDR3 measures 14 amino acids from cysteine to phenylalanine. Only the CDR3 part of the read is kept: 42 bases, read in frame from the first base. The germline V end is reduced by 3 bases and the J end by 4 bases; junction bases left unmatched: 3.

The sequence was obtained from an adult with diffuse large B cell lymphoma. The V gene is TRBV18 and the J gene is TRBJ1-1; 9 of the junction bases match TRBD1. The source material was tumor tissue. The DNA reads as follows: TGTGCCAGCTCACCGGGACAGGGACCCACTGAAGCTTTCTTT. This translates into CASSPGQGPTEAFF.